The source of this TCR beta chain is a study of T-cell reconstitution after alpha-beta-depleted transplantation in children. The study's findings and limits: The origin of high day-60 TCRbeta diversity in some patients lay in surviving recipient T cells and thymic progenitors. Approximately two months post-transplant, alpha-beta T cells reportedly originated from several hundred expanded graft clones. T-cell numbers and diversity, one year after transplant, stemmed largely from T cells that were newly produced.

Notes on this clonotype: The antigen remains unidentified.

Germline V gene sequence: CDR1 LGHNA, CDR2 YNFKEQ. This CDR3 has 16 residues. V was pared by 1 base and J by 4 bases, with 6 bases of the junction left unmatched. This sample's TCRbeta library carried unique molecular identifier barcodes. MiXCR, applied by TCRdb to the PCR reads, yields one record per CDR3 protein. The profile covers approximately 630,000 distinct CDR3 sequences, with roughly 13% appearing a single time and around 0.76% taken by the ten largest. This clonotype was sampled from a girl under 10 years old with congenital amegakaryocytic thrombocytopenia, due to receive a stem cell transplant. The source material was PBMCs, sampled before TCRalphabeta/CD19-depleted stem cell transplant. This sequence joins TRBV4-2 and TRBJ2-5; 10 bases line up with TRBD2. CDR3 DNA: TGTGCCAGCAGCCAAGGGACTAGCGGACCCCGAGAGACCCAGTACTTC. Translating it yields CASSQGTSGPRETQYF.